This TCR beta chain was sequenced for a study of T-cell memory formation after mild COVID-19. From the 5' RACE reads, TCRdb called clonotypes with MiXCR, one entry per CDR3 protein. The sample includes roughly 350,000 distinct CDR3 sequences, approximately 21% of them seen just once. The sequenced sample consisted of PBMCs or a T cell subset sorted from them (not recorded which). This sequence was found in an adult woman who had mild COVID-19 (a few samples of this study predate the infection). Cell type and time point are not known.

CDR3 protein: CSAAKGRSNGYTF. The CDR3 DNA reads as TGCAGTGCTGCGAAGGGGCGGTCGAATGGCTACACCTTC. The chain links TRBV20-1 to TRBJ1-2, with a possible D match to TRBD1 (5 bases). The CDR3 consists of 13 residues. CDR1 is DFQATT and CDR2 is SNEGSKA in the germline V gene (reference sequence). V was pared by 5 bases and J by 6 bases, with 16 bases between.